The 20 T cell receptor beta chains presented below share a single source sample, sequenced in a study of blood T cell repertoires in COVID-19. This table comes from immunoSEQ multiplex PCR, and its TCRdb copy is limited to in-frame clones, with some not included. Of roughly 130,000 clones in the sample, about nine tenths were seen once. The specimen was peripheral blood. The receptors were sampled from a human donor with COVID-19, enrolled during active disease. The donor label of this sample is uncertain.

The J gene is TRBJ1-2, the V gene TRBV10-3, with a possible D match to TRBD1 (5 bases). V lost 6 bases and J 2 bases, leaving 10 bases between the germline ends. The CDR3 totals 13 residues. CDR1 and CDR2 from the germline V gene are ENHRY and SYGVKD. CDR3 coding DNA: TGTGCCATCAGGCTGACAGAAAACTATGGCTACACCTTC. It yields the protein CAIRLTENYGYTF.

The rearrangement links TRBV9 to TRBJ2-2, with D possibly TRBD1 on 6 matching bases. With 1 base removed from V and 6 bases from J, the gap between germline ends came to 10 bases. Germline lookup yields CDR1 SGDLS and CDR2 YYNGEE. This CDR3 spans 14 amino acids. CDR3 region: CASSVSQGPGELFF. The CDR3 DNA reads TGTGCCAGCAGCGTATCTCAGGGGCCCGGGGAGCTGTTTTTT.

CDR3 nucleotide sequence: TGCAGTGCTAGTCGCGGGGGGAATAATGAAAAACTGTTTTTT. It codes for CSASRGGNNEKLFF. This chain connects TRBV20-1 to TRBJ1-4; maybe TRBD1 (5 bases). The V end was cut by 3 bases, the J end by 4 bases, with 12 bases between. This CDR3 contains 14 residues. CDR1 DFQATT and CDR2 SNEGSKA come from the germline V gene (reference sequence).

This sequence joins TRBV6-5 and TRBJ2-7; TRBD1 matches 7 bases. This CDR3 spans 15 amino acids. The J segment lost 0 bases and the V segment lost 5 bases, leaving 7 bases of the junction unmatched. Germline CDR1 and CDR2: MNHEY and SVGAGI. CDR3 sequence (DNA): TGTGCCAGCAGTCGACAGGGCAAAAGCTCCTACGAGCAGTACTTC. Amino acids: CASSRQGKSSYEQYF.

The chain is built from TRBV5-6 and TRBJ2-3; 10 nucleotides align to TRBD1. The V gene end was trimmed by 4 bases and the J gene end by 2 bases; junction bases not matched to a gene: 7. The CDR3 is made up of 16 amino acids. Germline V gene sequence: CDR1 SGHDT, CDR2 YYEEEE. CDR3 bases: TGTGCCAGCAGCCTCCGGACAGGGGGTCTCACAGATACGCAGTATTTT. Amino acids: CASSLRTGGLTDTQYF.

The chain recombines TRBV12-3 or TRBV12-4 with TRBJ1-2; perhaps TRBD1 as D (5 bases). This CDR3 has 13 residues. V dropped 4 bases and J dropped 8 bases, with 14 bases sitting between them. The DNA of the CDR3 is TGTGCCAGCAGTTCGCAAAGGCAGGGAGGCTACACCTTC. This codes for CASSSQRQGGYTF.

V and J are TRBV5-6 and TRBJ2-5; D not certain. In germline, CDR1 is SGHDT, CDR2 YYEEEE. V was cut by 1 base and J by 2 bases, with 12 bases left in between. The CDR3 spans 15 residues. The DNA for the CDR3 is TGTGCCAGCAGCTTGAGCACTATGGCTCAAGAGACCCAGTACTTC. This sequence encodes CASSLSTMAQETQYF.

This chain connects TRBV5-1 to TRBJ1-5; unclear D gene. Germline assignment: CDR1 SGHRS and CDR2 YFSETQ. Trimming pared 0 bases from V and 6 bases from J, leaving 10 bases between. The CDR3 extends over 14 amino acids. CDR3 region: CASSLAERGQPQHF. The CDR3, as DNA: TGCGCCAGCAGCTTGGCGGAAAGAGGTCAGCCCCAGCATTTT.

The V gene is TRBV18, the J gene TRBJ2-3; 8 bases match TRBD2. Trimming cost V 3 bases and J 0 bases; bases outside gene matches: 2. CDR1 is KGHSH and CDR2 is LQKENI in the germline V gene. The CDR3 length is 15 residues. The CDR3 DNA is TGTGCCAGCTCACCGGGCGGGGGGAGCACAGATACGCAGTATTTT. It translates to CASSPGGGSTDTQYF.

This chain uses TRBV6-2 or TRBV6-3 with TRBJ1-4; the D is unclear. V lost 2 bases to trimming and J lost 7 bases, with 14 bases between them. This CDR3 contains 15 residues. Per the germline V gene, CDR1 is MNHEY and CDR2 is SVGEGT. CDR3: CASSYPPTGIEKLFF. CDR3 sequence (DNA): TGTGCCAGCAGTTACCCGCCCACTGGTATTGAAAAACTGTTTTTT.

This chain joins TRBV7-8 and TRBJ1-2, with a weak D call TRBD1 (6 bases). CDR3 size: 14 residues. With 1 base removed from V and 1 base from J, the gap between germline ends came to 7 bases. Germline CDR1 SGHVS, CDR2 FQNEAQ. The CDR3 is CASSLDRVNYGYTF. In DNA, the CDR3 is TGTGCCAGCAGCTTAGACAGGGTTAACTATGGCTACACCTTC.

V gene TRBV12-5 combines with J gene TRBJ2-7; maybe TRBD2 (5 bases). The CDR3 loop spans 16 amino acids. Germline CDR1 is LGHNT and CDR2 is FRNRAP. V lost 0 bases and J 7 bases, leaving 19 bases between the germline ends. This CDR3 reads CASGLVVRDSNGEQYF. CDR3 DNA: TGTGCTAGTGGTTTGGTTGTCCGGGATTCTAATGGGGAGCAGTACTTC.

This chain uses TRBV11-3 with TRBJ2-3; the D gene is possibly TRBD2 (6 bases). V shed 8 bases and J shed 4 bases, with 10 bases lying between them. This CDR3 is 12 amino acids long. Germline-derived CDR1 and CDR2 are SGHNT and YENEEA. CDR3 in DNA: TGTGCCAGCGGGCTAGCGCCAGATACGCAGTATTTT. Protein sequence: CASGLAPDTQYF.

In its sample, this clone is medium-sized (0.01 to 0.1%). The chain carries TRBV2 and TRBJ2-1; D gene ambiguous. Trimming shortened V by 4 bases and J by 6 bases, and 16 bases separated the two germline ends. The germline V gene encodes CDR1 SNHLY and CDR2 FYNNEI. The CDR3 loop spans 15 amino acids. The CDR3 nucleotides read TGTGCCAGCAGTGTTAGCCCCGGAGTTTTCAATGAGCAGTTCTTC. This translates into CASSVSPGVFNEQFF.

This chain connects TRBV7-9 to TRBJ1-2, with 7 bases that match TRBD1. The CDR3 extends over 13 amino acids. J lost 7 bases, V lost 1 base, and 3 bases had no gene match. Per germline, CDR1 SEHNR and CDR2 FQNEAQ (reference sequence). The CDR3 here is CASSLEGAFGYTF. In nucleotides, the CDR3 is TGTGCCAGCAGCTTAGAGGGGGCCTTTGGCTACACCTTC.

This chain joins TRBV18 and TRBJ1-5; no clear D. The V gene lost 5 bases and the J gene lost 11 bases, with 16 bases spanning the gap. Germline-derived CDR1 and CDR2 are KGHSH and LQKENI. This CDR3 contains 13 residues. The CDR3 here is CASSDGPSSSQHF. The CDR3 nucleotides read TGTGCCAGCTCAGATGGCCCCTCGTCGTCCCAGCATTTT.

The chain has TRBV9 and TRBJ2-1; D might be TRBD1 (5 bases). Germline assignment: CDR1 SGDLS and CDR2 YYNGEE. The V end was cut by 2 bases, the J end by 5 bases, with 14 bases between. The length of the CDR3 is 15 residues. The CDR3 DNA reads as TGTGCCAGCAGCGTCGCTGGGGCGGCCCACAATGAGCAGTTCTTC. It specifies CASSVAGAAHNEQFF. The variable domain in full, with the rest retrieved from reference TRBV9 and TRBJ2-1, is DSGVTQTPKHLITATGQRVTLRCSPRSGDLSVYWYQQSLDQGLQFLIQYYNGEERAKGNILERFSAQQFPDLHSELNLSSLELGDSALYFCASSVAGAAHNEQFFGPGTRLTVL.

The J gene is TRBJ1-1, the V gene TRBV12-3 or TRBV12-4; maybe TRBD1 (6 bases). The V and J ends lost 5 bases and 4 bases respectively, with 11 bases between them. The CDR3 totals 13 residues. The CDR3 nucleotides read TGTGCCAGCAGTCTCACAGGGTTCACTGAAGCTTTCTTT. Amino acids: CASSLTGFTEAFF.

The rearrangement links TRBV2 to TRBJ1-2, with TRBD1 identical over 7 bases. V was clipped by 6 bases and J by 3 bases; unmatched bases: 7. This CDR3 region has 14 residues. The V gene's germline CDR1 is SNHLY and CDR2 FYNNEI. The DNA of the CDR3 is TGTGCCAGCAGACCGGGACAGTTGGACTATGGCTACACCTTC. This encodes CASRPGQLDYGYTF.

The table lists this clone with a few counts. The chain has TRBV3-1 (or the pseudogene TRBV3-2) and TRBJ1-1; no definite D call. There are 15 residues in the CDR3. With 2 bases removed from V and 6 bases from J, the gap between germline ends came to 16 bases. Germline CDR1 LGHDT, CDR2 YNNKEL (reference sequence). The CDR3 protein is CASSQHPGAGSEAFF. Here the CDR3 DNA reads TGTGCCAGCAGCCAACATCCGGGAGCTGGGTCTGAAGCTTTCTTT.